The 23 T cell receptor beta chains reported below all come from one sample, sequenced in a study of CXCR3-negative and CXCR3-positive naive CD8 T cells. The authors made the TRB cDNA libraries by 5' RACE using UMI labels. TCRdb reanalyzed the 5' RACE reads, giving one entry per CDR3 protein sequence and no DNA. Its listing shows 100,000 to 150,000 distinct CDR3 sequences. Material for sequencing was naive CXCR3- CD8+ T cells from blood. Subset in this sample: CD45RO-CCR7+CD27+CD95- naive CD8+ T cells lacking CXCR3 (TNR3-). The receptors here all came from a human donor in good health. Some clones in this sample may be carry-over from other donors' samples.

The chain employs TRBV2 and TRBJ2-7; TCRdb picks TRBD1, but there is no DNA to check that call. This CDR3 has 14 amino acids. Germline V CDR1 and CDR2: SNHLY, FYNNEI. The CDR3 is CASNGQGLSYEQYF.

The rearrangement links TRBV7-2 to TRBJ2-5; TCRdb designates TRBD2, a call that cannot be tested without DNA. Germline loops: CDR1 SGHTA, CDR2 FQGNSA. The CDR3 is 16 residues long. The CDR3 sequence is CASSLAGSGEQETQYF.

The chain recombines TRBV9 with TRBJ2-7. This CDR3 region has 15 residues. Germline assignment: CDR1 SGDLS and CDR2 YYNGEE. This CDR3 is CASSVADGRPYEQYF.

This chain links TRBV4-3 with TRBJ1-2. The CDR3 loop spans 15 amino acids. In germline, CDR1 is LGHNA, CDR2 YSLEER. The CDR3 protein is CASSQDQYSHYGYTF.

The V gene is TRBV12-3 or TRBV12-4, the J gene TRBJ2-1; the D call from TCRdb, TRBD1, cannot be confirmed without DNA. The CDR3 is 17 amino acids. This CDR3 reads CASSLGVVGAIYNEQFF.

The chain uses TRBV5-1 and TRBJ2-5; the D call from TCRdb, TRBD2, cannot be confirmed without DNA. CDR3 size: 17 residues. In germline, CDR1 is SGHRS, CDR2 YFSETQ. The CDR3 here is CASSSGLAGGPVETQYF.

The chain joins TRBV29-1 to TRBJ2-2. Germline V gene data show CDR1 as SQVTM and CDR2 as ANQGSEA. This CDR3 has 12 residues. The CDR3: CSVASPSGELFF.

V and J are TRBV5-8 and TRBJ2-7; TCRdb selects TRBD1, and the lack of DNA leaves this call unchecked. The CDR3 runs 18 residues. Looked up from germline, CDR1 is SGHTS and CDR2 is YDEGEE. The CDR3 is CASSPGSGGDELSYEQYF.

V and J are TRBV7-2 and TRBJ2-7; TCRdb names TRBD2, which stays unverified in the absence of DNA. Germline V gene sequence: CDR1 SGHTA, CDR2 FQGNSA. CDR3 length: 13 residues. CDR3 loop: CASSFSRTYEQYF.

This chain connects TRBV28 to TRBJ2-1; TCRdb's assignment of TRBD2 cannot be checked, as there is no DNA. Looked up from germline, CDR1 is MDHEN and CDR2 is SYDVKM. The length of the CDR3 is 19 residues. The CDR3 region is CASSPMTPAGTSGRARQFF.

V and J are TRBV5-6 and TRBJ1-1. CDR1 is SGHDT and CDR2 is YYEEEE in the germline V gene. This CDR3 region has 12 residues. CDR3 loop: CASSLYLNAAFF.

The gene calls are TRBV29-1 and TRBJ2-1; TCRdb selects TRBD1, and the lack of DNA leaves this call unchecked. Germline CDR1 SQVTM, CDR2 ANQGSEA. The CDR3 totals 13 residues. CDR3 in amino acids: CSAHPGGRNEQFF.

V is TRBV15 and J is TRBJ1-6; with no DNA, the TCRdb D assignment of TRBD1 cannot be verified. The CDR3 contains 16 residues. Germline CDR1 LNHNV, CDR2 YYDKDF (reference sequence). CDR3: CATSRDSGPVNSPLHF. Complete variable domain (other parts from reference TRBV15 and TRBJ1-6): DAMVIQNPRYQVTQFGKPVTLSCSQTLNHNVMYWYQQKSSQAPKLLFHYYDKDFNNEADTPDNFQSRRPNTSFCFLDIRSPGLGDTAMYLCATSRDSGPVNSPLHFGNGTRLTVT.

This chain joins TRBV19 and TRBJ2-5; the D gene TCRdb calls, TRBD1, cannot be checked with no DNA. CDR1 is LNHDA, CDR2 SQIVND, per germline (reference sequence). CDR3 length equals 16 residues. Here the CDR3 reads CASGDRETSNQETQYF. Filled out from reference TRBV19 and TRBJ2-5, the complete variable domain reads DGGITQSPKYLFRKEGQNVTLSCEQNLNHDAMYWYRQDPGQGLRLIYYSQIVNDFQKGDIAEGYSVSREKKESFPLTVTSAQKNPTAFYLCASGDRETSNQETQYFGPGTRLLVL.

The chain combines TRBV7-8 with TRBJ2-7. The CDR3 is 14 amino acids. Per germline, CDR1 SGHVS and CDR2 FQNEAQ. The CDR3 reads CASSLAGGPREQYF.

The chain carries TRBV20-1 and TRBJ2-1; the D call of TRBD2 rests on TCRdb alone, since no DNA is present to check it. The germline V gene encodes CDR1 DFQATT and CDR2 SNEGSKA (reference sequence). CDR3 length: 15 residues. The CDR3 reads CSAVTGRVSYNEQFF.

V usage is TRBV28 and J usage is TRBJ2-7; lacking DNA, the TRBD1 call made by TCRdb goes unchecked. Looked up from germline, CDR1 is MDHEN and CDR2 is SYDVKM. The CDR3 spans 16 residues. The CDR3 sequence is CASSLKYWTGGNEQYF. Using reference TRBV28 and TRBJ2-7 for the parts outside the CDR3, the full variable domain is DVKVTQSSRYLVKRTGEKVFLECVQDMDHENMFWYRQDPGLGLRLIYFSYDVKMKEKGDIPEGYSVSREKKERFSLILESASTNQTSMYLCASSLKYWTGGNEQYFGPGTRLTVT.

The gene calls are TRBV29-1 and TRBJ2-1; the D gene TCRdb calls, TRBD1, cannot be checked with no DNA. The CDR3 covers 11 residues. The V gene's germline CDR1 is SQVTM and CDR2 ANQGSEA. Here the CDR3 reads CSVEGAVEQFF.

The rearrangement uses TRBV14 and TRBJ2-2; the TCRdb call, TRBD1, lacks DNA for checking. The CDR3 is 16 amino acids. Germline CDR1 and CDR2: SGHDN and FVKESK. CDR3 region: CASSQIGVSNTGELFF.

The chain combines TRBV12-3 or TRBV12-4 with TRBJ1-5; TCRdb proposes TRBD1, but this gene call is untestable without DNA. The CDR3 runs to 15 residues. CDR3 loop: CASSLGQGGFQPQHF.

J is TRBJ2-3 and V is TRBV12-3 or TRBV12-4. CDR3 length: 15 residues. This chain's CDR3 is CASSPSNGFTDTQYF.

This sequence joins TRBV29-1 and TRBJ1-6; the TCRdb call, TRBD1, lacks DNA for checking. Germline CDR1 SQVTM, CDR2 ANQGSEA. The length of the CDR3 is 12 residues. CDR3 amino acids: CSVEAPQGSLHF.

V usage is TRBV7-9 and J usage is TRBJ2-7; no DNA is available, so the TRBD2 call from TCRdb remains unchecked. Germline assignment: CDR1 SEHNR and CDR2 FQNEAQ (reference sequence). This CDR3 contains 16 residues. CDR3: CASSLVSGLAIAEQYF.